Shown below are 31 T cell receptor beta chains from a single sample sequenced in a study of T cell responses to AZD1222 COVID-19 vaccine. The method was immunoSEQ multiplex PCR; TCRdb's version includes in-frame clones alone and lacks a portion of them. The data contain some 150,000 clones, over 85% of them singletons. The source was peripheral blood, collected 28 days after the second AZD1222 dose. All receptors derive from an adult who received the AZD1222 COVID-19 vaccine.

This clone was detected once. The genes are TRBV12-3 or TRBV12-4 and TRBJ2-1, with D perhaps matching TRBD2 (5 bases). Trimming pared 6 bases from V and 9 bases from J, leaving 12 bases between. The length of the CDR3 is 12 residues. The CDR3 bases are TGTGCCAGCAGCCGTATAGGACTTGAGCAGTTCTTC. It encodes CASSRIGLEQFF.

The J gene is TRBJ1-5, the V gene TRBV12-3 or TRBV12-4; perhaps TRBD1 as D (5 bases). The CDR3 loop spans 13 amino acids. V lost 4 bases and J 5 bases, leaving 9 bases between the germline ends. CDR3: CASSYRSYQPQHF. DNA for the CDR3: TGTGCCAGCAGTTACAGGAGTTATCAGCCCCAGCATTTT.

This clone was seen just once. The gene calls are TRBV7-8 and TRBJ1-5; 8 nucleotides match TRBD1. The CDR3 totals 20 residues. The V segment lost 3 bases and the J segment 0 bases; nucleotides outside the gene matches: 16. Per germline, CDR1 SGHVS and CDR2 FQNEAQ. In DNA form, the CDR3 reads TGTGCCAGCAGCTTCTACGCCGGCAGGGGGCAACGTTATAGCAATCAGCCCCAGCATTTT. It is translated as CASSFYAGRGQRYSNQPQHF.

CDR3 nucleotides: TGTGCCAGCAGCCCACGGGCGGGAGCCTACGAGCAGTACTTC. Translating gives CASSPRAGAYEQYF. This chain uses TRBV7-8 with TRBJ2-7; 7 bases are a match to TRBD2. Germline assignment: CDR1 SGHVS and CDR2 FQNEAQ. J lost 2 bases, V lost 5 bases, and 6 bases had no gene match. CDR3 length equals 14 residues.

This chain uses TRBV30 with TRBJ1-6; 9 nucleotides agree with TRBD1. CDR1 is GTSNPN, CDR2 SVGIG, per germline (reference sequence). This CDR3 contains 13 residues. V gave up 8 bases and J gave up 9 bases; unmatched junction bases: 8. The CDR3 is CAGEQGASSPLHF. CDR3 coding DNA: TGTGCCGGCGAACAGGGGGCGAGTTCACCCCTCCACTTT.

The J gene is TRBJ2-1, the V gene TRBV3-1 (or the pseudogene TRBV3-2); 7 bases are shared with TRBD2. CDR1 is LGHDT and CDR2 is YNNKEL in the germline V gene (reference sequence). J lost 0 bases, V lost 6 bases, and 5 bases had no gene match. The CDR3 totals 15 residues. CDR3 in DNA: TGTGCCAGCAGTCCTAGCGGAAGCTCCTACAATGAGCAGTTCTTC. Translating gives CASSPSGSSYNEQFF.

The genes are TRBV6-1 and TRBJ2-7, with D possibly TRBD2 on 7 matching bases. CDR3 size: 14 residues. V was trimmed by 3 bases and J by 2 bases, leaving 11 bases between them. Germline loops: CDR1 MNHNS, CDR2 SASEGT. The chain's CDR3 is CASSDVGGPYEQYF. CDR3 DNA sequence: TGTGCCAGCAGTGATGTGGGGGGGCCCTACGAGCAGTACTTC.

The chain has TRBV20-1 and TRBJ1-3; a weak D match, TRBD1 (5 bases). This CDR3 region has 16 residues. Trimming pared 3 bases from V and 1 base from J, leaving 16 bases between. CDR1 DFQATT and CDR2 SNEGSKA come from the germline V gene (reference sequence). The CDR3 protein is CSASPRGLGSGNTIYF. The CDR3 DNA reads TGCAGTGCTAGTCCTAGGGGCCTAGGGTCTGGAAACACCATATATTTT.

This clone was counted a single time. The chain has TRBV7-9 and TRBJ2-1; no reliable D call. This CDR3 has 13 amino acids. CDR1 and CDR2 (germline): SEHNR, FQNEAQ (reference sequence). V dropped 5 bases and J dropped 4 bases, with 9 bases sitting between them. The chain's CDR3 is CASSPFLYNEQFF. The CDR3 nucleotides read TGTGCCAGCAGCCCGTTTCTTTACAATGAGCAGTTCTTC.

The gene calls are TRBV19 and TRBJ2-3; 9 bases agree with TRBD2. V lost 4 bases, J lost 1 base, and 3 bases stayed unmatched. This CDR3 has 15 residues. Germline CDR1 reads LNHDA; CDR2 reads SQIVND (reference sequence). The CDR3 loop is CASSTGTSRTDTQYF. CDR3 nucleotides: TGTGCCAGTAGTACCGGGACTAGCCGCACAGATACGCAGTATTTT.

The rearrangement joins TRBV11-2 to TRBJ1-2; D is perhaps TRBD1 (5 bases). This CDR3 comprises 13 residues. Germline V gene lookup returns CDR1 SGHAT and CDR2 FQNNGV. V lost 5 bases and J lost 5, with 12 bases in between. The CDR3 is CASSPGQDYGYTF. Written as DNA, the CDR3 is TGTGCCAGCAGCCCAGGGCAAGATTATGGCTACACCTTC.

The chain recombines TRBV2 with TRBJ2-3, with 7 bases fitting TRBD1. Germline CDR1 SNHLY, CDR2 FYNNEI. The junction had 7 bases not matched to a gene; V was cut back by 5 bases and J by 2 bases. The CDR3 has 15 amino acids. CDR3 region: CASSKRQGSTDTQYF. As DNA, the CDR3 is TGTGCCAGCAGTAAGAGACAGGGATCCACAGATACGCAGTATTTT.

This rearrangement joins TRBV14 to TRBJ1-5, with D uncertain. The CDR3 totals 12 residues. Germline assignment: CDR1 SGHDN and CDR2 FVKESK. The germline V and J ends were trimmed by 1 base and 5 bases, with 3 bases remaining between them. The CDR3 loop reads CASSQGYQPQHF. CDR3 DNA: TGTGCCAGCAGCCAAGGCTATCAGCCCCAGCATTTT. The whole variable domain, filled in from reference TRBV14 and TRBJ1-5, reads EAGVTQFPSHSVIEKGQTVTLRCDPISGHDNLYWYRRVMGKEIKFLLHFVKESKQDESGMPNNRFLAERTGGTYSTLKVQPAELEDSGVYFCASSQGYQPQHFGDGTRLSIL.

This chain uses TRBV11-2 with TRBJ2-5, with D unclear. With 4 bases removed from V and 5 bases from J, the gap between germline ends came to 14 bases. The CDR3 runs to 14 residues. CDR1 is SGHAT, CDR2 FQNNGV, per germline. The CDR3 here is CASSSESPGETQYF. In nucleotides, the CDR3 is TGTGCCAGCAGCTCCGAGAGCCCTGGGGAGACCCAGTACTTC.

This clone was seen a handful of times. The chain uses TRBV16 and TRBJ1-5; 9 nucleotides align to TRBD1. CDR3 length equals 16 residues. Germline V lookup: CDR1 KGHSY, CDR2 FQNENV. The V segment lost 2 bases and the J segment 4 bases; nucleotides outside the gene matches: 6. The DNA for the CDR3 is TGTGCCAGCAGCCAACCCCGGGACAGGGATAATCAGCCCCAGCATTTT. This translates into CASSQPRDRDNQPQHF.

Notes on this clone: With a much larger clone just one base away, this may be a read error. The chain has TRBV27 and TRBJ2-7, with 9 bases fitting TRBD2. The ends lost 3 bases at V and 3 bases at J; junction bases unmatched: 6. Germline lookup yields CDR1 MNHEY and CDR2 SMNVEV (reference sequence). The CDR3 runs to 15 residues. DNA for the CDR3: TGTGCCAGCAGTTTCTCGACTAGCGGATACTACGAGCAGTACTTC. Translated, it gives CASSFSTSGYYEQYF.

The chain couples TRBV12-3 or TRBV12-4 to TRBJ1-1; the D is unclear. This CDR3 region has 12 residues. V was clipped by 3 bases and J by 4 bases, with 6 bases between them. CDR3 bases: TGTGCCAGCAGTTTCTTGGTCACTGAAGCTTTCTTT. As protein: CASSFLVTEAFF.

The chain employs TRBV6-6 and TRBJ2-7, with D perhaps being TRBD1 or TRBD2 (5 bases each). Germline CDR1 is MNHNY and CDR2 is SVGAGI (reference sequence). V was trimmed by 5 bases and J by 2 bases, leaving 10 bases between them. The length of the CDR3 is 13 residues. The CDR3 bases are TGTGCCAGCAGTCTCGGGACCACCTACGAGCAGTACTTC. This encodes CASSLGTTYEQYF.

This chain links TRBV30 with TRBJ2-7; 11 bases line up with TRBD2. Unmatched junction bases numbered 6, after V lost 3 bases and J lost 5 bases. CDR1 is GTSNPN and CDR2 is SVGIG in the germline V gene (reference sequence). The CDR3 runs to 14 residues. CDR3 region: CAWRKLAGVHEQYF. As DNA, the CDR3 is TGTGCCTGGAGGAAACTAGCGGGAGTCCACGAGCAGTACTTC.

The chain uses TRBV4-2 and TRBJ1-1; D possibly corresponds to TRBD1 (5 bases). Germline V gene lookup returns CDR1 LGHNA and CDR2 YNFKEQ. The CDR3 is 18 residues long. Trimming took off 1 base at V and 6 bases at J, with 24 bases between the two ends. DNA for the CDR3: TGTGCCAGCAGCCAAGCGTTTGGGGTCGTGGGGCGAGGGGCTGAAGCTTTCTTT. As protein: CASSQAFGVVGRGAEAFF.

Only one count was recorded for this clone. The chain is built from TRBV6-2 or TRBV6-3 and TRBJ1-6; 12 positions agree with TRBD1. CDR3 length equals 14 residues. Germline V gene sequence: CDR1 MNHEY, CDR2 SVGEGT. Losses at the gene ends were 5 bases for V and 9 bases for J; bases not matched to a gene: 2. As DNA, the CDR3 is TGTGCCAGCAGTGGGACAGGGGGCATTTCACCCCTCCACTTT. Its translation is CASSGTGGISPLHF.

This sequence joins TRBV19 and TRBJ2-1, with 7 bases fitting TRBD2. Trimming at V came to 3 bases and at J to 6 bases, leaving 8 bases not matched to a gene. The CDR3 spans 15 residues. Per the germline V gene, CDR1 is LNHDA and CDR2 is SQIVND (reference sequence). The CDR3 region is CASSILRETRNEQFF. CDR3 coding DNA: TGTGCCAGTAGTATCCTGCGGGAGACCCGCAATGAGCAGTTCTTC. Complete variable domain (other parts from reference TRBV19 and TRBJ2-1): DGGITQSPKYLFRKEGQNVTLSCEQNLNHDAMYWYRQDPGQGLRLIYYSQIVNDFQKGDIAEGYSVSREKKESFPLTVTSAQKNPTAFYLCASSILRETRNEQFFGPGTRLTVL.

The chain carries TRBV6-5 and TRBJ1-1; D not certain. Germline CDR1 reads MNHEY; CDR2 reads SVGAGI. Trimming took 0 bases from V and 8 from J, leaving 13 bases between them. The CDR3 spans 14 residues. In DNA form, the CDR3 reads TGTGCCAGCAGTTACTCGGCGATGGGTGAGGAAGCTTTCTTT. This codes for CASSYSAMGEEAFF.

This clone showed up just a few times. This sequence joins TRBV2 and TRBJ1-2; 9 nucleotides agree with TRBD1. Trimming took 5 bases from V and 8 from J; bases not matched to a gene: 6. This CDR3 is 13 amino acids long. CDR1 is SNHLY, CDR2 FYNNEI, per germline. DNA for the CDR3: TGTGCCAGCAGTTCCACAGGGGGCCAGGGCTACACCTTC. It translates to CASSSTGGQGYTF. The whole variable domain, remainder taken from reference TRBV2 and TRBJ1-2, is EPEVTQTPSHQVTQMGQEVILRCVPISNHLYFYWYRQILGQKVEFLVSFYNNEISEKSEIFDDQFSVERPDGSNFTLKIRSTKLEDSAMYFCASSSTGGQGYTFGSGTRLTVV.

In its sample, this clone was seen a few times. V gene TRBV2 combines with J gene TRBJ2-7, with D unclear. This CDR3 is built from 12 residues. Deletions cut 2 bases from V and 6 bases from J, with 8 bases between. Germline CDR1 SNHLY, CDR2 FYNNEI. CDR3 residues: CASSELVGEQYF. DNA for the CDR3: TGTGCCAGCAGTGAACTCGTCGGCGAGCAGTACTTC. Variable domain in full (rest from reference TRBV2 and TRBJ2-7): EPEVTQTPSHQVTQMGQEVILRCVPISNHLYFYWYRQILGQKVEFLVSFYNNEISEKSEIFDDQFSVERPDGSNFTLKIRSTKLEDSAMYFCASSELVGEQYFGPGTRLTVT.

The CDR3 sequence: CASSLSHGSNQPQHF. Written as DNA, the CDR3 is TGTGCCAGCAGTTTATCTCACGGTAGCAATCAGCCCCAGCATTTT. This sequence joins TRBV28 and TRBJ1-5; D remains ambiguous. Deletions cut 1 base from V and 0 bases from J, with 7 bases between. This CDR3 has 15 residues. Germline V lookup: CDR1 MDHEN, CDR2 SYDVKM. The complete variable domain, with remaining parts taken from reference TRBV28 and TRBJ1-5, reads DVKVTQSSRYLVKRTGEKVFLECVQDMDHENMFWYRQDPGLGLRLIYFSYDVKMKEKGDIPEGYSVSREKKERFSLILESASTNQTSMYLCASSLSHGSNQPQHFGDGTRLSIL.

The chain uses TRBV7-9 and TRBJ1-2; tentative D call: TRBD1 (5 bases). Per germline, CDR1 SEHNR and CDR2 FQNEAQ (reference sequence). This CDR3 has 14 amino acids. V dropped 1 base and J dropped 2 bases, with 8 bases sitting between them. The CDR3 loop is CASSLGGGNYGYTF. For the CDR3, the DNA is TGTGCCAGCAGCTTAGGTGGGGGAAACTATGGCTACACCTTC.

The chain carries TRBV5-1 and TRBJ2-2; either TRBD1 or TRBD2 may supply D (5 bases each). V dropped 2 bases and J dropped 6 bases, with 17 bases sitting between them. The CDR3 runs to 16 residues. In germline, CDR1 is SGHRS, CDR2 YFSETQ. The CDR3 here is CASSFSGLLVAGELFF. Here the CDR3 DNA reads TGCGCCAGCAGCTTTTCGGGGCTGCTAGTCGCCGGGGAGCTGTTTTTT.

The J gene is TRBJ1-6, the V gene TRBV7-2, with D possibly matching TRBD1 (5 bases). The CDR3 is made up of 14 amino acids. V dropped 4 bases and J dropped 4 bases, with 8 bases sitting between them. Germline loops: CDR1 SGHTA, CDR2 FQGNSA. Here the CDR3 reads CASSSGLYNSPLHF. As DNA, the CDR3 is TGTGCCAGCAGCTCGGGACTGTATAATTCACCCCTCCACTTT. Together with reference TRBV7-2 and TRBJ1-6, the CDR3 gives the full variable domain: GAGVSQSPSNKVTEKGKDVELRCDPISGHTALYWYRQSLGQGLEFLIYFQGNSAPDKSGLPSDRFSAERTGGSVSTLTIQRTQQEDSAVYLCASSSGLYNSPLHFGNGTRLTVT.

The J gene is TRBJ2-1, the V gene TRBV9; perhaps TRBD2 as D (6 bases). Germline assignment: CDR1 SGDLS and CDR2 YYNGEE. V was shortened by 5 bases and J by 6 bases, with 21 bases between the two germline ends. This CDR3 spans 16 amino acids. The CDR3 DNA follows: TGTGCCAGCAGGGACTCGGGGGACTCGCCGGCCAATGAGCAGTTCTTC. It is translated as CASRDSGDSPANEQFF.

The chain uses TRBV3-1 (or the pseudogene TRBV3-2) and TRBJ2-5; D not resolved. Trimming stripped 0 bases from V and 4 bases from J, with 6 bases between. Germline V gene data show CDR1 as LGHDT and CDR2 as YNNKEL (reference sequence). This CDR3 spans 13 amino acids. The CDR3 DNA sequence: TGTGCCAGCAGCCAAGATCTTTTAGAGACCCAGTACTTC. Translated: CASSQDLLETQYF.